The 23 T cell receptor beta chains below were found in one sample sequenced in a study of T-cell reconstitution after alpha-beta-depleted transplantation in children. Unique molecular identifiers were built into the TCRbeta library. TCRdb recomputed calls from the PCR reads with MiXCR, one row per CDR3 protein. The data contain roughly 350,000 distinct CDR3 sequences, about a sixth of them singletons. Sequencing used PBMCs, mostly from graft donor cells, obtained 360 days after TCRalphabeta/CD19-depleted stem cell transplant. The receptors stem from a male patient between 2 and 15 years old who had a stem cell transplant for acute lymphoblastic leukemia, so the T cells may come from the graft donor.

V and J are TRBV5-1 and TRBJ2-1, with unresolved D. Germline V gene data show CDR1 as SGHRS and CDR2 as YFSETQ. V was clipped by 0 bases and J by 0 bases, with 7 bases between them. This CDR3 region has 15 residues. The CDR3 sequence: CASSLVQYSYNEQFF. For the CDR3, the DNA is TGCGCCAGCAGCTTGGTACAATACTCCTACAATGAGCAGTTCTTC. Combining the CDR3 with reference TRBV5-1 and TRBJ2-1 gives the whole variable domain KAGVTQTPRYLIKTRGQQVTLSCSPISGHRSVSWYQQTPGQGLQFLFEYFSETQRNKGNFPGRFSGRQFSNSRSEMNVSTLELGDSALYLCASSLVQYSYNEQFFGPGTRLTVL.

V and J are TRBV6-2 or TRBV6-3 and TRBJ2-5, with a weak D call TRBD1 (6 bases). Germline assignment: CDR1 MNHEY and CDR2 SVGEGT. V was clipped by 1 base and J by 4 bases, with 16 bases between them. The CDR3 consists of 16 residues. CDR3 loop: CASSYFGAQGRETQYF. Here the CDR3 DNA reads TGTGCCAGCAGTTACTTCGGGGCACAGGGACGAGAGACCCAGTACTTC.

This clonotype was counted many times. The V gene is TRBV5-8, the J gene TRBJ1-4; a possible D gene is TRBD1 (5 bases). The CDR3 is 15 amino acids. CDR1 and CDR2 from the germline V gene are SGHTS and YDEGEE. Trimming took off 4 bases at V and 5 bases at J, with 15 bases between the two ends. DNA for the CDR3: TGTGCCAGCAGCCCGCATAGAGGGGTAAATGAAAAACTGTTTTTT. It codes for CASSPHRGVNEKLFF.

The chain combines TRBV9 with TRBJ2-2, with TRBD2 identical over 7 bases. V dropped 1 base and J dropped 4; count of bases not matched to a gene: 4. The CDR3 extends over 15 amino acids. CDR1 is SGDLS and CDR2 is YYNGEE in the germline V gene. CDR3 in amino acids: CASSVHSGGTGELFF. The DNA for the CDR3 is TGTGCCAGCAGCGTACATTCGGGAGGCACCGGGGAGCTGTTTTTT.

This sequence joins TRBV27 and TRBJ1-2; perhaps TRBD1 as D (6 bases). Trimming shortened V by 5 bases and J by 8 bases, and 18 bases separated the two germline ends. Looked up from germline, CDR1 is MNHEY and CDR2 is SMNVEV (reference sequence). The CDR3 loop spans 14 amino acids. This CDR3 reads CASSPRVQGRGYTF. CDR3 sequence (DNA): TGTGCCAGCAGTCCAAGAGTTCAGGGGAGGGGCTACACCTTC.

V is TRBV6-2 or TRBV6-3 and J is TRBJ1-1; D is ambiguous. This CDR3 has 17 amino acids. Trimming cost V 2 bases and J 3 bases, with 19 bases left between them. Germline CDR1 MNHEY, CDR2 SVGEGT. CDR3 in amino acids: CASSYSNRALPDTEAFF. Here the CDR3 DNA reads TGTGCCAGCAGTTACAGCAACCGGGCACTACCAGACACTGAAGCTTTCTTT.

The chain links TRBV28 to TRBJ2-7; D unresolved. Germline V gene lookup returns CDR1 MDHEN and CDR2 SYDVKM. V dropped 6 bases and J dropped 5 bases, with 11 bases sitting between them. The length of the CDR3 is 12 residues. CDR3 protein: CASSPPWDEQYF. The CDR3 DNA reads TGTGCCAGCAGCCCCCCCTGGGACGAGCAGTACTTC.

This clonotype was seen only a few times. The V gene is TRBV5-1, the J gene TRBJ2-4; 9 nucleotides agree with TRBD1. Germline V gives CDR1 SGHRS, CDR2 YFSETQ. The CDR3 totals 13 residues. Trimming removed 4 bases from V and 9 bases from J; junction bases left unmatched: 5. CDR3 region: CASSPGQGRIQYF. The CDR3 DNA is TGCGCCAGCAGCCCGGGACAGGGACGCATTCAGTACTTC.

The chain joins TRBV6-2 or TRBV6-3 to TRBJ2-1, with TRBD1 identical over 7 bases. CDR3 length: 16 amino acids. The junction had 11 bases not matched to a gene; V was cut back by 5 bases and J by 4 bases. Germline V gene sequence: CDR1 MNHEY, CDR2 SVGEGT. CDR3 sequence (DNA): TGTGCCAGCAGTACTCCGGTGGGACAGCTTTACAATGAGCAGTTCTTC. As protein: CASSTPVGQLYNEQFF.

The chain is built from TRBV30 and TRBJ1-3, with a possible D match to TRBD1 (5 bases). V lost 4 bases to trimming and J lost 0 bases, with 13 bases between them. The germline CDR1 and CDR2 sequences are GTSNPN and SVGIG (reference sequence). The CDR3 extends over 15 amino acids. CDR3 coding DNA: TGTGCCTGGACCGGGACCTACCTCTCTGGAAACACCATATATTTT. This sequence encodes CAWTGTYLSGNTIYF.

This clonotype appeared a few times. V usage is TRBV29-1 and J usage is TRBJ2-3; a weak D match, TRBD1 (6 bases). Germline CDR1 SQVTM, CDR2 ANQGSEA. The CDR3 is made up of 15 amino acids. Deletions cut 4 bases from V and 0 bases from J, with 14 bases between. CDR3 bases: TGCAGCGTTGTAGGGACACCGTTCAGCACAGATACGCAGTATTTT. Residues: CSVVGTPFSTDTQYF.

This clonotype has a handful of counts. V and J are TRBV18 and TRBJ2-5; the D is unclear. This CDR3 is 14 amino acids long. CDR1 is KGHSH and CDR2 is LQKENI in the germline V gene. With 3 bases removed from V and 4 bases from J, the gap between germline ends came to 12 bases. Here the CDR3 reads CASSPPGRRETQYF. CDR3 DNA: TGTGCCAGCTCACCCCCGGGCAGGCGAGAGACCCAGTACTTC.

In its sample, this clonotype was seen a few times. This chain connects TRBV6-4 to TRBJ2-6, with D hard to call. This CDR3 region has 15 residues. The V gene lost 6 bases and the J gene lost 0 bases, with 9 bases spanning the gap. Germline V gene lookup returns CDR1 MRHNA and CDR2 SNTAGT. CDR3 protein: CASSIDTSGANVLTF. The CDR3 region has the DNA TGTGCCAGCAGCATAGACACCTCTGGGGCCAACGTCCTGACTTTC.

The V call is TRBV12-3 or TRBV12-4, the J call TRBJ1-1; TRBD1 aligns across 7 bases. CDR3 size: 13 residues. The V and J ends lost 5 bases and 6 bases, in that order; junction bases with no gene match: 6. This CDR3 is CASSQYRGPEAFF. The CDR3 DNA is TGTGCCAGCAGTCAATACAGGGGCCCTGAAGCTTTCTTT.

The V call is TRBV27, the J call TRBJ2-6; 7 bases match TRBD2. Unmatched junction bases numbered 3, after V lost 7 bases and J lost 0 bases. This CDR3 comprises 15 residues. The V gene's germline CDR1 is MNHEY and CDR2 SMNVEV (reference sequence). The CDR3: CASKAGASGANVLTF. The DNA for the CDR3 is TGTGCCAGCAAGGCGGGAGCCTCTGGGGCCAACGTCCTGACTTTC.

The rearrangement uses TRBV7-8 and TRBJ2-1, with D possibly being TRBD2 (5 bases). Germline V gene lookup returns CDR1 SGHVS and CDR2 FQNEAQ. This CDR3 has 16 amino acids. Trimming shortened V by 0 bases and J by 4 bases, and 13 bases separated the two germline ends. The CDR3 region has the DNA TGTGCCAGCAGCTTAGCTCCGGGGTCTACTTACAATGAGCAGTTCTTC. Protein sequence: CASSLAPGSTYNEQFF.

The rearrangement uses TRBV5-1 and TRBJ1-3; maybe TRBD1 (5 bases). The germline CDR1 and CDR2 sequences are SGHRS and YFSETQ. Trimming removed 4 bases from V and 1 base from J, with 18 bases in between. The CDR3 covers 17 residues. The CDR3 region has the DNA TGCGCCAGCAGCACCGCCCCGGGACGCCTTTCTGGAAACACCATATATTTT. Translated, it gives CASSTAPGRLSGNTIYF.

The genes are TRBV4-1 and TRBJ2-3; weak D call: TRBD1 (5 bases). Trimming shortened V by 9 bases and J by 4 bases, and 14 bases separated the two germline ends. CDR1 MGHRA and CDR2 YSYEKL come from the germline V gene. The CDR3 contains 13 residues. This CDR3 is CASQGSAADTQYF. The CDR3 nucleotides are TGCGCCAGTCAGGGAAGCGCAGCAGATACGCAGTATTTT.

In its sample, this clonotype was seen a few times. The chain carries TRBV20-1 and TRBJ2-5; D is ambiguous. The CDR3 consists of 12 residues. V lost 3 bases, J lost 4 bases, and 9 bases lay in between. Germline values: CDR1 DFQATT, CDR2 SNEGSKA (reference sequence). CDR3 in DNA: TGCAGTGCTAGGGCCAGGACAGAGACCCAGTACTTC. Its translation: CSARARTETQYF.

This clonotype was detected only a few times. This chain's CDR3 is CASSVSDQRGAQYF. CDR3 nucleotide sequence: TGTGCCAGCAGTGTCTCGGACCAAAGGGGGGCCCAGTACTTC. V gene TRBV28 combines with J gene TRBJ2-5, with D perhaps assigned TRBD1 or TRBD2 (6 bases each). CDR1 is MDHEN, CDR2 SYDVKM, per germline. The ends were cut back, 5 bases at V and 9 bases at J, with 19 bases in the middle. This CDR3 comprises 14 residues.

The chain recombines TRBV5-1 with TRBJ2-7; 9 bases are shared with TRBD2. The CDR3 is made up of 14 amino acids. The V segment lost 4 bases and the J segment 6 bases; nucleotides outside the gene matches: 8. Germline loops: CDR1 SGHRS, CDR2 YFSETQ. CDR3 amino acids: CASSPEREALEQYF. In nucleotides, the CDR3 is TGCGCCAGCAGCCCCGAGCGGGAGGCTCTCGAGCAGTACTTC.

This clonotype has at least ten counts. The V and J genes are TRBV20-1 and TRBJ2-1, with 8 bases identical to TRBD2. The germline V gene encodes CDR1 DFQATT and CDR2 SNEGSKA (reference sequence). With V trimmed by 1 base and J by 0 bases, 2 bases remained unmatched. This CDR3 has 15 amino acids. The CDR3 DNA follows: TGCAGTGCTAGAGTCCTAGCGGGCTCCTACAATGAGCAGTTCTTC. It encodes CSARVLAGSYNEQFF.

The V gene is TRBV29-1, the J gene TRBJ1-1; TRBD1 aligns across 7 bases. The V and J ends lost 7 bases and 5 bases, in that order; junction bases with no gene match: 10. The CDR3 has 13 residues. Germline V gene sequence: CDR1 SQVTM, CDR2 ANQGSEA. CDR3 sequence: CSGTGAGGTEAFF. The CDR3 DNA reads TGCAGCGGTACAGGGGCCGGGGGAACTGAAGCTTTCTTT.